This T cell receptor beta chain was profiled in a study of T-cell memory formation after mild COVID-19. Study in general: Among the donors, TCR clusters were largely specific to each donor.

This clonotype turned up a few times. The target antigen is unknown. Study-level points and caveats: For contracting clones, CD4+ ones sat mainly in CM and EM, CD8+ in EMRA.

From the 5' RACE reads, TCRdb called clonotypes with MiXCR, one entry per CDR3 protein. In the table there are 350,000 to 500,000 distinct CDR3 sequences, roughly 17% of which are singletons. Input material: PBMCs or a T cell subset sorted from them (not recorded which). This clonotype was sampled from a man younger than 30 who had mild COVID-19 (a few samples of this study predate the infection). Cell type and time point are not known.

The chain's CDR3 is CASSLLGIGASTDTQYF. The CDR3 DNA reads as TGCGCCAGCAGCTTGCTGGGTATTGGAGCTAGCACAGATACGCAGTATTTT. The chain joins TRBV5-1 to TRBJ2-3; the D is unclear. CDR3 length: 17 residues. V lost 1 base and J lost 0, with 15 bases in between. The germline CDR1 and CDR2 sequences are SGHRS and YFSETQ.